Each of the 23 T cell receptor beta chains below was sequenced from the same sample in a study of early T cells in non-severe SARS-CoV-2 infection. Via MiXCR, TCRdb re-called the 5' RACE reads, giving one row per CDR3 protein. The sample lists around 80,000 distinct CDR3 sequences; approximately 13% were seen once. Material: whole blood. The receptors here all came from an adult who was a healthcare worker with PCR-confirmed SARS-CoV-2 infection or an uninfected control (not recorded which).

This clonotype was counted many times. The chain combines TRBV7-9 with TRBJ1-2, with D unresolved. The CDR3 spans 10 residues. Between the trimmed V and J ends, which lost 3 bases and 6 bases, there was a span of 2 bases. In germline, CDR1 is SEHNR, CDR2 FQNEAQ (reference sequence). CDR3 sequence (DNA): TGTGCCAGCAGCTTGAATGGCTACACCTTC. It codes for CASSLNGYTF.

This clonotype was seen repeatedly, ten times or more. V is TRBV7-2 and J is TRBJ2-2, with 8 bases aligning to TRBD1. This CDR3 is built from 14 residues. Unmatched junction bases numbered 6, after V lost 6 bases and J lost 6 bases. Germline V gene sequence: CDR1 SGHTA, CDR2 FQGNSA. The CDR3 reads CASRGTGVAGELFF. CDR3 nucleotides: TGTGCCAGCAGAGGGACAGGCGTAGCCGGGGAGCTGTTTTTT.

The V and J genes are TRBV7-2 and TRBJ2-3, with D tentatively TRBD1 (6 bases). The CDR3 has 14 residues. Germline CDR1 SGHTA, CDR2 FQGNSA. The V end lost 4 bases, the J end lost 3 bases, and 11 bases lay between the germline ends. CDR3 nucleotide sequence: TGTGCCAGCAGCTCATTCAGGGGAACAGATACGCAGTATTTT. This gives the protein CASSSFRGTDTQYF.

This rearrangement joins TRBV5-6 to TRBJ2-7; D gene uncertain. The CDR3 is 15 residues long. V lost 0 bases, J lost 0 bases, and 10 bases lay in between. CDR1 and CDR2 from the germline V gene are SGHDT and YYEEEE. The CDR3 is CASSLDGRSSYEQYF. CDR3 bases: TGTGCCAGCAGCTTGGACGGACGGAGCTCCTACGAGCAGTACTTC. Variable domain in full (rest from reference TRBV5-6 and TRBJ2-7): DAGVTQSPTHLIKTRGQQVTLRCSPKSGHDTVSWYQQALGQGPQFIFQYYEEEERQRGNFPDRFSGHQFPNYSSELNVNALLLGDSALYLCASSLDGRSSYEQYFGPGTRLTVT.

The gene calls are TRBV18 and TRBJ2-7; no reliable D call. This CDR3 has 15 amino acids. Per the germline V gene, CDR1 is KGHSH and CDR2 is LQKENI. The V end was cut by 3 bases, the J end by 6 bases, with 18 bases between. CDR3: CASSPQPTSNAEQYF. CDR3 nucleotides: TGTGCCAGCTCACCGCAACCCACAAGTAACGCCGAGCAGTACTTC.

There are many counts of this clonotype. The V and J genes are TRBV7-3 and TRBJ2-3; weak D call: TRBD2 (6 bases). This CDR3 has 15 residues. Per the germline V gene, CDR1 is SGHTA and CDR2 is FQGTGA. V lost 1 base and J lost 2, with 10 bases in between. CDR3 nucleotides: TGTGCCAGCAGCTTAAGCGGGGAAGACACAGATACGCAGTATTTT. Translated, it gives CASSLSGEDTDTQYF.

This rearrangement joins TRBV5-4 to TRBJ2-1; D is perhaps TRBD2 (5 bases). The germline V and J ends were trimmed by 4 bases and 5 bases, with 16 bases remaining between them. Looked up from germline, CDR1 is SGHNT and CDR2 is YYREEE (reference sequence). The CDR3 is 15 residues long. The CDR3: CASSQAINGNNEQFF. CDR3 nucleotide sequence: TGTGCCAGCAGCCAAGCGATTAACGGGAACAATGAGCAGTTCTTC.

This rearrangement joins TRBV2 to TRBJ2-1; TRBD2 matches 10 bases. The germline V gene has CDR1 SNHLY and CDR2 FYNNEI. This CDR3 spans 14 amino acids. V was clipped by 6 bases and J by 5 bases; unmatched bases: 4. The CDR3 is CASRGLATHNEQFF. CDR3 sequence (DNA): TGTGCCAGCAGGGGACTAGCGACCCACAATGAGCAGTTCTTC.

This clonotype was counted a few times. This rearrangement joins TRBV19 to TRBJ2-6; D might be TRBD2 (5 bases). V gave up 5 bases and J gave up 0 bases, with 17 bases separating them. CDR1 is LNHDA, CDR2 SQIVND, per germline (reference sequence). CDR3 length: 18 residues. CDR3 residues: CASSAAGYGVSGANVLTF. The DNA for the CDR3 is TGTGCCAGTAGTGCGGCGGGTTACGGGGTCTCTGGGGCCAACGTCCTGACTTTC.

Only a few counts were recorded for this clonotype. The chain employs TRBV7-9 and TRBJ2-2; 7 positions agree with TRBD1. With V trimmed by 1 base and J by 6 bases, 5 bases remained unmatched. The CDR3 runs 15 residues. Looked up from germline, CDR1 is SEHNR and CDR2 is FQNEAQ (reference sequence). This chain's CDR3 is CASSLDRTGAGELFF. The CDR3 region has the DNA TGTGCCAGCAGCTTAGACCGGACAGGAGCCGGGGAGCTGTTTTTT.

In its sample, this clonotype was seen a few times. The chain recombines TRBV30 with TRBJ2-1; 7 nucleotides agree with TRBD1. Trimming cost V 8 bases and J 0 bases; bases outside gene matches: 7. Germline V CDR1 and CDR2: GTSNPN, SVGIG (reference sequence). This CDR3 is built from 14 residues. DNA of the CDR3: TGTGCCCTATACAGGGGTAGCTCCTACAATGAGCAGTTCTTC. Amino acid sequence: CALYRGSSYNEQFF.

This clonotype was seen a handful of times. This chain connects TRBV5-1 to TRBJ2-3; D may be TRBD1 (5 bases). V was cut by 5 bases and J by 2 bases, with 15 bases left in between. CDR1 and CDR2 (germline): SGHRS, YFSETQ. The CDR3 has 15 residues. The CDR3 DNA follows: TGCGCCAGCAGATCCTGGACAAGATCCACAGATACGCAGTATTTT. Amino acids: CASRSWTRSTDTQYF.

This clonotype appeared a few times. The chain is built from TRBV7-8 and TRBJ2-7; 7 nucleotides align to TRBD1. With V trimmed by 6 bases and J by 4 bases, 9 bases remained unmatched. The CDR3 sequence is 14 residues long. From germline, CDR1 is SGHVS and CDR2 FQNEAQ. The CDR3 nucleotides are TGTGCCAGCAGAGACCGGGACAGAAGATACGAGCAGTACTTC. This sequence encodes CASRDRDRRYEQYF. Variable domain in full (rest from reference TRBV7-8 and TRBJ2-7): GAGVSQSPRYKVAKRGQDVALRCDPISGHVSLFWYQQALGQGPEFLTYFQNEAQLDKSGLPSDRFFAERPEGSVSTLKIQRTQQEDSAVYLCASRDRDRRYEQYFGPGTRLTVT.

V gene TRBV7-9 combines with J gene TRBJ2-7, with 13 nucleotides matching TRBD2. CDR1 is SEHNR and CDR2 is FQNEAQ in the germline V gene (reference sequence). V shed 0 bases, J shed 5 bases, and the junction held 4 bases outside the gene matches. The CDR3 covers 16 residues. CDR3 in DNA: TGTGCCAGCAGCTTAGCTGGGACTAGCGGGAAGAACGAGCAGTACTTC. It translates to CASSLAGTSGKNEQYF.

This clonotype was found many times. This chain joins TRBV20-1 and TRBJ1-4, with TRBD1 matching 8 bases. The CDR3 consists of 13 residues. Germline CDR1 and CDR2: DFQATT and SNEGSKA (reference sequence). The V segment lost 3 bases and the J segment 5 bases; nucleotides outside the gene matches: 2. CDR3 coding DNA: TGCAGTGCTAGTCAGGGGGCCAATGAAAAACTGTTTTTT. It translates to CSASQGANEKLFF.

The count of this clonotype is one. J is TRBJ1-3 and V is TRBV28; a weak D match, TRBD1 (5 bases). CDR3 length: 11 residues. Trimming pared 5 bases from V and 8 bases from J, leaving 7 bases between. Germline CDR1 is MDHEN and CDR2 is SYDVKM. CDR3 loop: CASSVRDTIYF. CDR3 nucleotide sequence: TGTGCCAGCAGTGTCAGGGACACCATATATTTT.

The chain recombines TRBV6-6 with TRBJ2-5; weak D call: TRBD1 (5 bases). V lost 5 bases and J 2 bases, leaving 6 bases between the germline ends. The germline CDR1 and CDR2 sequences are MNHNY and SVGAGI (reference sequence). This CDR3 is built from 12 residues. The CDR3 here is CASSRQQETQYF. The DNA for the CDR3 is TGTGCCAGCAGTCGACAGCAAGAGACCCAGTACTTC.

The table lists this clonotype with a few counts. The chain recombines TRBV27 with TRBJ1-1; D possibly corresponds to TRBD1 (5 bases). V was shortened by 2 bases and J by 11 bases, with 9 bases between the two germline ends. The CDR3 extends over 11 amino acids. The germline V gene has CDR1 MNHEY and CDR2 SMNVEV (reference sequence). The CDR3 protein is CASSLGGWAFF. CDR3 nucleotide sequence: TGTGCCAGCAGTTTAGGGGGGTGGGCTTTCTTT.

In this sample, this clonotype turned up a few times. The chain recombines TRBV5-1 with TRBJ1-4, with 8 nucleotides matching TRBD1. The CDR3 has 16 residues. Germline lookup yields CDR1 SGHRS and CDR2 YFSETQ. Losses at the gene ends were 4 bases for V and 1 base for J; bases not matched to a gene: 6. The CDR3 sequence is CASSPQGAETNEKLFF. DNA of the CDR3: TGCGCCAGCAGCCCCCAGGGGGCCGAAACTAATGAAAAACTGTTTTTT.

The count of this clonotype is one. The CDR3 DNA reads as TGTGCCAGCAGTTTAAGGGAGAACTATGGCTACACCTTC. It specifies CASSLRENYGYTF. This chain connects TRBV28 to TRBJ1-2; D is uncertain. CDR3 length: 13 amino acids. Germline-derived CDR1 and CDR2 are MDHEN and SYDVKM. Trimming pared 2 bases from V and 2 bases from J, leaving 6 bases between.

In its sample, this clonotype was seen many times. The chain recombines TRBV4-1 with TRBJ1-2; 8 nucleotides match TRBD1. V lost 0 bases and J lost 6; bases outside the gene matches: 9. The germline gives CDR1 MGHRA, CDR2 YSYEKL. The CDR3 is 16 residues long. The CDR3 loop is CASSQEGARGLNGYTF. The CDR3 coding sequence is TGCGCCAGCAGCCAAGAAGGGGCCAGGGGGCTCAATGGCTACACCTTC.

This clonotype has ten or more counts. The rearrangement links TRBV10-2 to TRBJ2-6; 14 bases align to TRBD2. With 6 bases clipped from V and 0 bases from J, the junction kept 7 bases outside the gene matches. The germline V gene has CDR1 WSHSY and CDR2 SAAADI. The CDR3 runs to 19 residues. The CDR3 here is CASRTPGLAGDSGANVLTF. Here the CDR3 DNA reads TGCGCCAGCAGAACCCCGGGACTAGCGGGAGACTCTGGGGCCAACGTCCTGACTTTC.

V is TRBV7-3 and J is TRBJ2-2, with 10 bases matching TRBD2. The CDR3 covers 16 residues. V lost 5 bases to trimming and J lost 10 bases; unmatched junction nucleotides: 13. From germline, CDR1 is SGHTA and CDR2 FQGTGA. CDR3 coding DNA: TGTGCCAGCAGCCCGACCACGGCTAGCGGGGGAAAGGAGCTGTTTTTT. Translation: CASSPTTASGGKELFF.